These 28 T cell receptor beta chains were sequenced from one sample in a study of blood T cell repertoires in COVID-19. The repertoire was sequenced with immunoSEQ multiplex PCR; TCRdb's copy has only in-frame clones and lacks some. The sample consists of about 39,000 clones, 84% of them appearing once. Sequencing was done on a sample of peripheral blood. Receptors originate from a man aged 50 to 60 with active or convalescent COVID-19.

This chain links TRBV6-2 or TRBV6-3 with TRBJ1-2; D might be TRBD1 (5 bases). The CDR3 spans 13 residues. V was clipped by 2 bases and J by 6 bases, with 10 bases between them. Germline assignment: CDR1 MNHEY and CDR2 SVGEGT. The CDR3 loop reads CASSYPQGNGYTF. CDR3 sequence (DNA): TGTGCCAGCAGTTACCCCCAGGGCAATGGCTACACCTTC.

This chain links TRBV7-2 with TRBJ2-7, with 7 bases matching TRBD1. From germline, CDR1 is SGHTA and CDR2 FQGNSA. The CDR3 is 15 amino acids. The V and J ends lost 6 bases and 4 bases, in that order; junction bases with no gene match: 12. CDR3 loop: CASRLQGPLGYEQYF. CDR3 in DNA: TGTGCCAGCAGATTACAGGGGCCCCTGGGGTACGAGCAGTACTTC.

The CDR3 loop is CSVEDQEVPGDTQYF. CDR3 coding DNA: TGCAGCGTTGAAGATCAAGAGGTCCCGGGAGATACGCAGTATTTT. The V gene is TRBV29-1, the J gene TRBJ2-3, with unresolved D. CDR1 and CDR2 (germline): SQVTM, ANQGSEA. Trimming took off 0 bases at V and 5 bases at J, with 15 bases between the two ends. This CDR3 contains 15 residues.

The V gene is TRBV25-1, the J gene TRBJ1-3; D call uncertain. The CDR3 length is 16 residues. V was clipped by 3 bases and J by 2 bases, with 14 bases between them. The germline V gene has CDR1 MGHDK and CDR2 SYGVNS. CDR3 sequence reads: CASSDPQAATGNTIYF. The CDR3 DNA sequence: TGTGCCAGCAGTGATCCCCAGGCCGCCACTGGAAACACCATATATTTT.

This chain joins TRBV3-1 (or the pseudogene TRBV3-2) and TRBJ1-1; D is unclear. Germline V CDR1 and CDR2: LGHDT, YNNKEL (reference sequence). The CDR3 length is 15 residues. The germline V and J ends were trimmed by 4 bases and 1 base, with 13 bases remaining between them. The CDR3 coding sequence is TGTGCCAGCAGCCCACCGGGAACCAAGAACACTGAAGCTTTCTTT. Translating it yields CASSPPGTKNTEAFF.

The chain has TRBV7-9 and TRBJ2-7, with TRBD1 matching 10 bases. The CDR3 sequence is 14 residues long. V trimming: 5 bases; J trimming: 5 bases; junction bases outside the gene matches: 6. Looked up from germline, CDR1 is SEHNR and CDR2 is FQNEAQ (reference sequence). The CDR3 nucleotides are TGTGCCAGCAGCAGGGGACAGGGGAGCGACGAGCAGTACTTC. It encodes CASSRGQGSDEQYF. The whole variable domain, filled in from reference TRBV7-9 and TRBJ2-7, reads DTGVSQNPRHKITKRGQNVTFRCDPISEHNRLYWYRQTLGQGPEFLTYFQNEAQLEKSRLLSDRFSAERPKGSFSTLEIQRTEQGDSAMYLCASSRGQGSDEQYFGPGTRLTVT.

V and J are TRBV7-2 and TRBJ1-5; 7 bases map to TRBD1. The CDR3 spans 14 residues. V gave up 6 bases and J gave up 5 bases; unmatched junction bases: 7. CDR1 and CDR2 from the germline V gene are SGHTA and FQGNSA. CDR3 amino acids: CASRKTGIDQPQHF. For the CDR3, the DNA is TGTGCCAGCAGGAAGACAGGGATCGATCAGCCCCAGCATTTT.

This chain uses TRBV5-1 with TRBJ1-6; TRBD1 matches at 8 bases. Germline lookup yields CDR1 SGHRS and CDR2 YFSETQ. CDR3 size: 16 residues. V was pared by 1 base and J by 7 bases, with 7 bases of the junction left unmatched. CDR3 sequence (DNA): TGCGCCAGCAGCTTGATCGTTGGACAGGGAAATTCACCCCTCCACTTT. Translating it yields CASSLIVGQGNSPLHF.

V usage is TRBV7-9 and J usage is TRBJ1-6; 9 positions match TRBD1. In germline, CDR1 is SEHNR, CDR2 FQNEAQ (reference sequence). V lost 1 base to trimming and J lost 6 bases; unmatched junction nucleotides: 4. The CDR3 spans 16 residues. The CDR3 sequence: CASSLGPGQGNSPLHF. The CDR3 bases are TGTGCCAGCAGCTTAGGCCCGGGACAGGGTAATTCACCCCTCCACTTT.

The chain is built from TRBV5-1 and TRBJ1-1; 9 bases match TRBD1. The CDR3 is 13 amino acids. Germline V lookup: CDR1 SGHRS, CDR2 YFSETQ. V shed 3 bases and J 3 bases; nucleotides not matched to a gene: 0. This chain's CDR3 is CASSWTGDTEAFF. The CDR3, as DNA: TGCGCCAGCAGCTGGACAGGGGACACTGAAGCTTTCTTT.

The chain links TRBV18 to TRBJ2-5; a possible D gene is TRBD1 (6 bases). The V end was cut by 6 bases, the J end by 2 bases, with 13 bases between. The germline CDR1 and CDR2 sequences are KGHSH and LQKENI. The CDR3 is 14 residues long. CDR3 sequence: CASSRTETQETQYF. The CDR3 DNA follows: TGTGCCAGCTCCCGGACAGAGACTCAAGAGACCCAGTACTTC.

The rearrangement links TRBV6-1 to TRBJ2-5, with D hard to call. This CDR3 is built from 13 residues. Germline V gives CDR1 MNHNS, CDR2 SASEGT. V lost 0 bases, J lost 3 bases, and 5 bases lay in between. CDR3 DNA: TGTGCCAGCAGTGAAGCGCCGGAAGAGACCCAGTACTTC. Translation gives CASSEAPEETQYF.

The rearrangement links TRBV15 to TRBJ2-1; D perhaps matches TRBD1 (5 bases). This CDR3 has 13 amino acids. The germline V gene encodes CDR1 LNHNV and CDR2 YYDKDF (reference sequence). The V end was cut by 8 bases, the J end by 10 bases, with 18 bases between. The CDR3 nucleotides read TGTGCCACCGGGGCCGTCGGATTCAGGGAGCAGTTCTTC. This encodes CATGAVGFREQFF.

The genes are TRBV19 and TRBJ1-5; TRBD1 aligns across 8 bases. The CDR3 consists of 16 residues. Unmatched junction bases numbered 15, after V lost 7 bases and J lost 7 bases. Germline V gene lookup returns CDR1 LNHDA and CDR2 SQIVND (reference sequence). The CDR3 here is CASNPNRGTGGQPQHF. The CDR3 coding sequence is TGTGCCAGTAATCCCAATAGGGGGACAGGAGGGCAGCCCCAGCATTTT. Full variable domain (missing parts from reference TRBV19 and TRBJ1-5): DGGITQSPKYLFRKEGQNVTLSCEQNLNHDAMYWYRQDPGQGLRLIYYSQIVNDFQKGDIAEGYSVSREKKESFPLTVTSAQKNPTAFYLCASNPNRGTGGQPQHFGDGTRLSIL.

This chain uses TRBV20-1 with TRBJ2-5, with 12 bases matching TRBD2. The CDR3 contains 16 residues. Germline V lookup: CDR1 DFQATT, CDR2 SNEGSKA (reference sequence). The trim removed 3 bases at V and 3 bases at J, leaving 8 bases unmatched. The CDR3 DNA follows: TGCAGTGCTAGTGGCACTAGCGGGGGGCCGGAAGAGACCCAGTACTTC. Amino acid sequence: CSASGTSGGPEETQYF.

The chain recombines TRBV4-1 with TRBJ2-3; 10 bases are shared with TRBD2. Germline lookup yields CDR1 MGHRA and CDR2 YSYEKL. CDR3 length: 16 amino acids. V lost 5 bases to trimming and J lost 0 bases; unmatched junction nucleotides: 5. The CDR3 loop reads CASSSLAGASTDTQYF. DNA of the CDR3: TGCGCCAGCAGCTCTCTAGCGGGGGCTAGCACAGATACGCAGTATTTT.

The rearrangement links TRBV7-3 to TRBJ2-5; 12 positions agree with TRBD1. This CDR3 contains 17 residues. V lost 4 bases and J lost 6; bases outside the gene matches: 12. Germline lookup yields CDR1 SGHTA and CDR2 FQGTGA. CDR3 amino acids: CASSSPEGTGGSKTQYF. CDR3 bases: TGTGCCAGCAGCTCACCAGAAGGGACAGGGGGCTCAAAGACCCAGTACTTC.

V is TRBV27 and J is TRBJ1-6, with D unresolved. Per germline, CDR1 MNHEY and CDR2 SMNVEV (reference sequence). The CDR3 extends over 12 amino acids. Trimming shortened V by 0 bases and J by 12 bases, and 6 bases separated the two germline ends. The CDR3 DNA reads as TGTGCCAGCAGTTTATCTGGGAGACCCCTCCACTTT. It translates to CASSLSGRPLHF.

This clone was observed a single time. The CDR3 is CSASPGSRGGYSYNEQFF. The CDR3 bases are TGCAGTGCTAGTCCCGGGTCGCGGGGGGGATACTCCTACAATGAGCAGTTCTTC. The V and J genes are TRBV20-1 and TRBJ2-1, with 9 bases that match TRBD2. Trimming cost V 3 bases and J 0 bases; bases outside gene matches: 12. This CDR3 is built from 18 residues. CDR1 and CDR2 from the germline V gene are DFQATT and SNEGSKA (reference sequence).

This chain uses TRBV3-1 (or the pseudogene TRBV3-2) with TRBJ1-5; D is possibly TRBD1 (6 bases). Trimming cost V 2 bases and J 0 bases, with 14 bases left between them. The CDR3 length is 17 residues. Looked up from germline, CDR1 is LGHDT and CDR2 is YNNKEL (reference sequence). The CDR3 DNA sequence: TGTGCCAGCAGCCAAAGGCCACAGGGAAATAGCAATCAGCCCCAGCATTTT. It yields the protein CASSQRPQGNSNQPQHF.

The CDR3: CASSYAGSSYNEQFF. In nucleotides, the CDR3 is TGTGCCAGCAGCTACGCGGGGAGCTCCTACAATGAGCAGTTCTTC. The chain links TRBV7-3 to TRBJ2-1; D might be TRBD2 (6 bases). Trimming left V 4 bases short and J 0 bases short, with 10 bases between. The CDR3 covers 15 residues. Germline V CDR1 and CDR2: SGHTA, FQGTGA.

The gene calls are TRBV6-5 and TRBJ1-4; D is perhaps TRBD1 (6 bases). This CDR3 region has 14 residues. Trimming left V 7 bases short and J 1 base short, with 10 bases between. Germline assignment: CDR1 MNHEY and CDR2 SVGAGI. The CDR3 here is CASISDRTNEKLFF. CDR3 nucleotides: TGTGCCAGCATATCGGACAGAACTAATGAAAAACTGTTTTTT.

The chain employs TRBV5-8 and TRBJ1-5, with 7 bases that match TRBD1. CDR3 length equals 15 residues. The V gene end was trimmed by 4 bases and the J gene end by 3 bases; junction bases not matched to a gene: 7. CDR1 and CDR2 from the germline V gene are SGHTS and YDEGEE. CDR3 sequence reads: CASSGGQTVNQPQHF. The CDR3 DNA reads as TGTGCCAGCAGCGGGGGACAGACCGTCAATCAGCCCCAGCATTTT.

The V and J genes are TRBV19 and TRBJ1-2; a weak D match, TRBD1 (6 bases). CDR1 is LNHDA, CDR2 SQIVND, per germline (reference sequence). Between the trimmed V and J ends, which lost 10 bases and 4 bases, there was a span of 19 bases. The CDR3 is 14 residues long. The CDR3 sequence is CAIQGATPPYGYTF. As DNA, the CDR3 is TGTGCCATACAGGGCGCCACACCCCCCTATGGCTACACCTTC. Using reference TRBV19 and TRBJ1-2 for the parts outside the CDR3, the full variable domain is DGGITQSPKYLFRKEGQNVTLSCEQNLNHDAMYWYRQDPGQGLRLIYYSQIVNDFQKGDIAEGYSVSREKKESFPLTVTSAQKNPTAFYLCAIQGATPPYGYTFGSGTRLTVV.

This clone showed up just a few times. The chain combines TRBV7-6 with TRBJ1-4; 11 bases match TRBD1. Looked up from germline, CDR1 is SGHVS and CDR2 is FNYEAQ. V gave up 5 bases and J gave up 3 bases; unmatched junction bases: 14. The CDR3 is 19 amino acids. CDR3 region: CASSRWTGGSGLPNEKLFF. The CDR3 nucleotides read TGTGCCAGCAGCAGATGGACAGGGGGCTCCGGTTTACCTAATGAAAAACTGTTTTTT.

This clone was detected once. In nucleotides, the CDR3 is TGTGCCAGCAGCTTAGGACTACAGGGGCACGGGCCCTACGAGCAGTACTTC. Protein product: CASSLGLQGHGPYEQYF. This sequence joins TRBV11-2 and TRBJ2-7; TRBD1 matches 7 bases. V shed 1 base, J shed 2 bases, and the junction held 11 bases outside the gene matches. Germline V gene data show CDR1 as SGHAT and CDR2 as FQNNGV. CDR3 length: 17 amino acids.

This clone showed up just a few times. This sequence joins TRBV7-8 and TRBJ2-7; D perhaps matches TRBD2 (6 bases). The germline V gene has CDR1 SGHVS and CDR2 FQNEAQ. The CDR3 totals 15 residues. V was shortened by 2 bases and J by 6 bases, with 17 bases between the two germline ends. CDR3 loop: CASSLLGQGGTEQYF. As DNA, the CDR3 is TGTGCCAGCAGCTTACTTGGGCAGGGAGGAACCGAGCAGTACTTC.

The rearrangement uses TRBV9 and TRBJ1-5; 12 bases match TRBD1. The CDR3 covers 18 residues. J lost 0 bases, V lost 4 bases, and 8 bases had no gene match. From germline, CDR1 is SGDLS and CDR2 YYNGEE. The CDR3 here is CASSTGQGAWYSNQPQHF. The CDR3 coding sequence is TGTGCCAGCAGCACGGGACAGGGGGCCTGGTATAGCAATCAGCCCCAGCATTTT.